This entry lists 23 T cell receptor beta chains sequenced from one sample in a study of graft-versus-host responses after intestinal transplantation. These receptors have no known antigen. TCRdb's table, derived via immunoSEQ multiplex PCR, lists solely in-frame clones and lacks some. Of roughly 90,000 clones in the sample, approximately 90% were seen once. The specimen was unstimulated CD4+ T cells sorted from spleen or lymph node cells, collected before transplant. Receptors originate from a human donor who was the organ donor for an intestinal transplant.

CDR3: CASSPRDRGIGSNQPQHF. CDR3 DNA: TGTGCCAGCAGCCCCCGGGACAGGGGAATTGGTAGCAATCAGCCCCAGCATTTT. The chain is built from TRBV7-8 and TRBJ1-5; 10 bases are shared with TRBD1. Germline trimming cut 5 bases from V and 0 bases from J; bases unmatched to any gene: 10. The CDR3 contains 18 residues. Germline V gene data show CDR1 as SGHVS and CDR2 as FQNEAQ.

The V gene is TRBV7-9, the J gene TRBJ1-1; a possible D gene is TRBD1 (5 bases). This CDR3 has 14 residues. V lost 3 bases and J lost 2, with 10 bases in between. Germline V gene data show CDR1 as SEHNR and CDR2 as FQNEAQ (reference sequence). The CDR3 loop is CASSFDRLNTEAFF. The CDR3 DNA reads as TGTGCCAGCAGCTTCGACAGACTTAACACTGAAGCTTTCTTT.

The rearrangement links TRBV5-1 to TRBJ1-1; TRBD1 aligns across 7 bases. Germline CDR1 reads SGHRS; CDR2 reads YFSETQ. The CDR3 consists of 15 residues. The junction had 6 bases not matched to a gene; V was cut back by 4 bases and J by 0 bases. CDR3 protein: CASSPGDRMNTEAFF. CDR3 bases: TGCGCCAGCAGCCCGGGGGACAGAATGAACACTGAAGCTTTCTTT.

CDR3 coding DNA: TGCGCCAGCAGTCTCCGCCTTCAGGACATTAGCAATCAGCCCCAGCATTTT. This translates into CASSLRLQDISNQPQHF. This chain connects TRBV23-1 to TRBJ1-5, with a tentative D call TRBD1 (5 bases). TRBV23-1 counts as an open reading frame of uncertain function. This CDR3 spans 17 amino acids. Trimming pared 4 bases from V and 0 bases from J, leaving 16 bases between.

This sequence joins TRBV5-4 and TRBJ2-5; TRBD1 might be the D (8 bases). V lost 2 bases to trimming and J lost 3 bases, with 17 bases between them. The CDR3 runs to 16 residues. The germline CDR1 and CDR2 sequences are SGHNT and YYREEE (reference sequence). CDR3 protein: CASSLPNRGGKETQYF. In DNA, the CDR3 is TGTGCCAGCAGCTTACCCAACAGGGGGGGCAAAGAGACCCAGTACTTC.

J is TRBJ2-1 and V is TRBV11-3; 8 positions agree with TRBD2. V shed 2 bases, J shed 4 bases, and the junction held 4 bases outside the gene matches. This CDR3 comprises 15 residues. Germline V CDR1 and CDR2: SGHNT, YENEEA. CDR3 DNA: TGTGCCAGCAGCTTACTTAGCGGGACGTACAATGAGCAGTTCTTC. Translation: CASSLLSGTYNEQFF.

This clone was seen a single time. V and J are TRBV6-5 and TRBJ2-7; 7 bases line up with TRBD1. Germline CDR1 and CDR2: MNHEY and SVGAGI. The J segment lost 2 bases and the V segment lost 7 bases, leaving 5 bases of the junction unmatched. This CDR3 has 13 residues. The CDR3 region is CASMPTGTYEQYF. The CDR3 coding sequence is TGTGCCAGCATGCCGACAGGGACCTACGAGCAGTACTTC.

The rearrangement joins TRBV10-3 to TRBJ2-7; 9 bases align to TRBD1. With V trimmed by 7 bases and J by 5 bases, 12 bases remained unmatched. Per the germline V gene, CDR1 is ENHRY and CDR2 is SYGVKD. CDR3 length equals 15 residues. The chain's CDR3 is CAIKSPDRGIDEQYF. CDR3 DNA: TGTGCCATCAAATCCCCGGACAGGGGAATCGACGAGCAGTACTTC.

This clone was seen just once. The CDR3 protein is CSGMTEKPYEQYF. CDR3 nucleotide sequence: TGCAGCGGAATGACAGAGAAACCCTACGAGCAGTACTTC. The chain is built from TRBV29-1 and TRBJ2-7, with a possible D match to TRBD1 (5 bases). This CDR3 has 13 amino acids. From germline, CDR1 is SQVTM and CDR2 ANQGSEA. V lost 7 bases to trimming and J lost 2 bases, with 15 bases between them.

This clone has only one observation. The V gene is TRBV6-1, the J gene TRBJ1-6; 7 bases agree with TRBD1. Germline assignment: CDR1 MNHNS and CDR2 SASEGT. V lost 6 bases to trimming and J lost 10 bases; unmatched junction nucleotides: 9. The CDR3 consists of 14 residues. CDR3 sequence (DNA): TGTGCCAGCAGCCGACAGGGTTATAGCTCACCCCTCCACTTT. It specifies CASSRQGYSSPLHF.

The chain combines TRBV10-1 with TRBJ2-7, with 14 bases identical to TRBD2. V lost 2 bases and J lost 9; bases outside the gene matches: 3. Germline values: CDR1 WNHNN, CDR2 SYGVQD (reference sequence). The CDR3 totals 14 residues. CDR3 loop: CASSEGTSGGVQYF. CDR3 coding DNA: TGCGCCAGCAGTGAGGGGACTAGCGGGGGAGTGCAGTACTTC.

This clone appeared a few times. The chain recombines TRBV6-1 with TRBJ2-7, with D unresolved. Germline V lookup: CDR1 MNHNS, CDR2 SASEGT. The CDR3 sequence is 11 residues long. V lost 2 bases, J lost 6 bases, and 5 bases lay in between. The CDR3 nucleotides read TGTGCCAGCAGTGAAAGAGTCGAGCAGTACTTC. Translated, it gives CASSERVEQYF.

The V gene is TRBV2, the J gene TRBJ2-2, with D possibly TRBD2 on 6 matching bases. Germline CDR1 reads SNHLY; CDR2 reads FYNNEI. The V end was cut by 2 bases, the J end by 7 bases, with 11 bases between. CDR3 length equals 14 residues. This CDR3 reads CASSEWRGLGELFF. The CDR3 DNA reads TGTGCCAGCAGTGAATGGCGGGGCCTCGGGGAGCTGTTTTTT.

The chain joins TRBV6-4 to TRBJ2-1, with TRBD2 matching over 14 bases. The CDR3 consists of 16 residues. Germline assignment: CDR1 MRHNA and CDR2 SNTAGT. The J segment lost 6 bases and the V segment lost 5 bases, leaving 6 bases of the junction unmatched. For the CDR3, the DNA is TGTGCCAGCAGTAGCGGGACTAGCGGGAGCCTCAATGAGCAGTTCTTC. Amino acid sequence: CASSSGTSGSLNEQFF.

V and J are TRBV5-1 and TRBJ2-6, with D perhaps TRBD2 (6 bases). Germline CDR1 SGHRS, CDR2 YFSETQ. The V end was cut by 3 bases, the J end by 0 bases, with 10 bases between. This CDR3 has 16 amino acids. CDR3 residues: CASSSGLLSGANVLTF. CDR3 nucleotides: TGCGCCAGCAGCTCGGGACTCCTCTCTGGGGCCAACGTCCTGACTTTC.

This clone showed up just once. The DNA of the CDR3 is TGCGCCAGCAGCTTGGCACAGGGTAGGGCTAACTATGGCTACACCTTC. It yields the protein CASSLAQGRANYGYTF. The V call is TRBV5-1, the J call TRBJ1-2; TRBD1 might be the D (6 bases). CDR3 size: 16 residues. V gave up 0 bases and J gave up 0 bases, with 12 bases separating them. CDR1 is SGHRS, CDR2 YFSETQ, per germline.

The chain couples TRBV9 to TRBJ2-3, with 10 bases that match TRBD2. Germline V CDR1 and CDR2: SGDLS, YYNGEE. CDR3 length: 15 residues. Losses at the gene ends were 4 bases for V and 3 bases for J; bases not matched to a gene: 5. CDR3 protein: CASSPSSGGTDTQYF. The CDR3 region has the DNA TGTGCCAGCAGCCCATCTAGCGGGGGTACAGATACGCAGTATTTT.

The J gene is TRBJ2-6, the V gene TRBV5-4; D perhaps matches TRBD1 (6 bases). The germline gives CDR1 SGHNT, CDR2 YYREEE (reference sequence). Deletions cut 5 bases from V and 2 bases from J, with 11 bases between. The CDR3 consists of 15 residues. In DNA, the CDR3 is TGTGCCAGCAGTTTACAGGGTACTGGGGCCAACGTCCTGACTTTC. Translation: CASSLQGTGANVLTF. Using reference TRBV5-4 and TRBJ2-6 for the parts outside the CDR3, the full variable domain is ETGVTQSPTHLIKTRGQQVTLRCSSQSGHNTVSWYQQALGQGPQFIFQYYREEENGRGNFPPRFSGLQFPNYSSELNVNALELDDSALYLCASSLQGTGANVLTFGAGSRLTVL.

The chain has TRBV4-2 and TRBJ2-1; 14 bases align to TRBD2. V was pared by 5 bases and J by 8 bases, with 8 bases of the junction left unmatched. This CDR3 contains 16 residues. In germline, CDR1 is LGHNA, CDR2 YNFKEQ. The CDR3 here is CASSARLAGGPDEQFF. CDR3 nucleotide sequence: TGTGCCAGCAGCGCCCGACTAGCGGGGGGGCCTGATGAGCAGTTCTTC.

This chain uses TRBV6-5 with TRBJ1-5; D not resolved. CDR3 length: 15 amino acids. Deletions cut 0 bases from V and 7 bases from J, with 13 bases between. The germline gives CDR1 MNHEY, CDR2 SVGAGI. CDR3 loop: CASSYSRGGPQPQHF. The CDR3 nucleotides read TGTGCCAGCAGTTACTCGAGAGGAGGTCCGCAGCCCCAGCATTTT.

This chain connects TRBV5-1 to TRBJ2-1, with TRBD2 matching 7 bases. This CDR3 has 16 residues. Looked up from germline, CDR1 is SGHRS and CDR2 is YFSETQ. The junction had 6 bases not matched to a gene; V was cut back by 0 bases and J by 3 bases. Here the CDR3 reads CASSLALGGYYNEQFF. The CDR3 bases are TGCGCCAGCAGCTTGGCTCTGGGGGGGTACTACAATGAGCAGTTCTTC.

The V gene is TRBV6-1, the J gene TRBJ2-6; D gene uncertain. From germline, CDR1 is MNHNS and CDR2 SASEGT. Trimming shortened V by 0 bases and J by 1 base, and 4 bases separated the two germline ends. The CDR3 spans 15 residues. The CDR3 bases are TGTGCCAGCAGTGAAGCCCCATCTGGGGCCAACGTCCTGACTTTC. As protein: CASSEAPSGANVLTF.

The V call is TRBV14, the J call TRBJ1-1; 9 bases are shared with TRBD1. The length of the CDR3 is 16 residues. Germline CDR1 reads SGHDN; CDR2 reads FVKESK. Unmatched junction bases numbered 10, after V lost 1 base and J lost 7 bases. In DNA form, the CDR3 reads TGTGCCAGCAGCCAAGGTCTGGGACAGGGCTACGGTGAAGCTTTCTTT. Its protein product is CASSQGLGQGYGEAFF.